The entry below gives a single T cell receptor beta chain sequence along with its context. The assay was immunoSEQ multiplex PCR, and TCRdb's table has in-frame clones only and misses some. The sample records 250,000 to 350,000 clones, around 90% being singletons. Trimming at V came to 0 bases and at J to 1 base, leaving 3 bases not matched to a gene. CDR1 and CDR2 from the germline V gene are SGHRS and YFSETQ. CDR3 length: 16 residues. This specimen belongs to a study of blood T cell repertoires in COVID-19. The source of this sequence is a woman aged 40 to 50 who had recovered from COVID-19. The specimen sequenced was peripheral blood. The chain combines TRBV5-1 with TRBJ2-3, with 9 bases lining up with TRBD2. CDR3 region: CASSLVAGAGTDTQYF. The CDR3 DNA reads as TGCGCCAGCAGCTTGGTAGCGGGAGCAGGCACAGATACGCAGTATTTT.